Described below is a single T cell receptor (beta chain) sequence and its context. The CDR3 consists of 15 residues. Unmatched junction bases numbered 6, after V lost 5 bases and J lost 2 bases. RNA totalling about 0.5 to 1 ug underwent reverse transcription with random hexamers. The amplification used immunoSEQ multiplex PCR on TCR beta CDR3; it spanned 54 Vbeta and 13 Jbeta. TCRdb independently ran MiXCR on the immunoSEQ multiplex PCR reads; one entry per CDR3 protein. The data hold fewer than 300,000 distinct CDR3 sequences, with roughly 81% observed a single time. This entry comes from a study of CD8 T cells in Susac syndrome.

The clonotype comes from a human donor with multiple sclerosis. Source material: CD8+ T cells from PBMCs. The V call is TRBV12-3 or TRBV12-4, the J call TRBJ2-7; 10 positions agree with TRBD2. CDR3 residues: CASSIGLADTYEQYF. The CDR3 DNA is TGTGCCAGCAGTATCGGACTAGCGGACACCTACGAGCAGTACTTC.